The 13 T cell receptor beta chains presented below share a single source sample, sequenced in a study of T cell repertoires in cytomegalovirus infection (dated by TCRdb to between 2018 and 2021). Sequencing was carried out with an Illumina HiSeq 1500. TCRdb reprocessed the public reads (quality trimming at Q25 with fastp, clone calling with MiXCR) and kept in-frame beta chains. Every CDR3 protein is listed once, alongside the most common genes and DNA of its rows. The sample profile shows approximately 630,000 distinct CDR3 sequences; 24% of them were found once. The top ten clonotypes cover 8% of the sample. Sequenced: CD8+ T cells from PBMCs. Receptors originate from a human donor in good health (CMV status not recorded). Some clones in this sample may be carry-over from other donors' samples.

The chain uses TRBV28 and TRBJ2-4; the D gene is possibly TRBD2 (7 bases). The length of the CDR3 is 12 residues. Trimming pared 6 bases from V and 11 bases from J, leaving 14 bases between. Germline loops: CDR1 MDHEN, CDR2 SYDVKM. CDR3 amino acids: CASSLQGGLQYF. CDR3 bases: TGTGCCAGCAGCCTACAGGGAGGGCTTCAGTACTTC.

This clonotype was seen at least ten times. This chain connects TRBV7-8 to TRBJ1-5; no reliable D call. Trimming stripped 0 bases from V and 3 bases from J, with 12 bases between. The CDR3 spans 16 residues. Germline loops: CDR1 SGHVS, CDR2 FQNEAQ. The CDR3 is CASSLARRSFNQPQHF. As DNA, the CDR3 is TGTGCCAGCAGCTTAGCTCGTCGCAGCTTCAATCAGCCCCAGCATTTT.

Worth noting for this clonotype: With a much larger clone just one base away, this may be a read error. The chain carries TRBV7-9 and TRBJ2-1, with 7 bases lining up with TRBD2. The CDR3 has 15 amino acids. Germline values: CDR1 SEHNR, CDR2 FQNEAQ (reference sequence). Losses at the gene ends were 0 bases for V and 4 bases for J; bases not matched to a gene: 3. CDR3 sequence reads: CASSLASGRYNEQFF. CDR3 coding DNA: TGTGCCAGCAGCTTAGCTAGCGGGCGTTACAATGAGCAGTTCTTC.

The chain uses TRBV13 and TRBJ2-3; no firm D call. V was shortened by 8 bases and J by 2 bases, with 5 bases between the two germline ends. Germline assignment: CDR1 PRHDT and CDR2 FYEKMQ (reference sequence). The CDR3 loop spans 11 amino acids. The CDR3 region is CASYLTDTQYF. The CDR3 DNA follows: TGTGCCAGCTACCTCACAGATACGCAGTATTTT.

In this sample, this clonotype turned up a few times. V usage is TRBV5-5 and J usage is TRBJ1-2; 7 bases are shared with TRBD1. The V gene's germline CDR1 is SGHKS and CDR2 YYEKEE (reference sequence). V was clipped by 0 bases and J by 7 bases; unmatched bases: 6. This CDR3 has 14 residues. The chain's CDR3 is CASSLGQGGFGYTF. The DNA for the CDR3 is TGTGCCAGCAGCTTGGGACAGGGTGGTTTTGGCTACACCTTC.

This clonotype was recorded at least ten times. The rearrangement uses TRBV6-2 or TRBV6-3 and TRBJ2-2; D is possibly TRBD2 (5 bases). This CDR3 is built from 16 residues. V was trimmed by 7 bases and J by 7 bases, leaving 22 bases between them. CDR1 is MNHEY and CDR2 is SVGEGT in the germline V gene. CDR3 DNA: TGTGCCAGCAATATTGCCCTACGGAGGTACGGCGGGGAGCTGTTTTTT. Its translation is CASNIALRRYGGELFF.

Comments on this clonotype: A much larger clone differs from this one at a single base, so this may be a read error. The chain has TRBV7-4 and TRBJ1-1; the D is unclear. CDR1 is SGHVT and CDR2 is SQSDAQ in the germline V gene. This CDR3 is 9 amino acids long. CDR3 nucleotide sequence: TGTGCCAACAGCCTTGAAGCTTTCTTT. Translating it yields CANSLEAFF. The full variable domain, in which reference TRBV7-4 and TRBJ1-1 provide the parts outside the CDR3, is GAGVSQSPRYKVAKRGRDVALRCDSISGHVTLYWYRQTLGQGSEVLTYSQSDAQRDKSGRPSGRFSAERPERSVSTLKIQRTEQGDSAVYLCANSLEAFFGQGTRLTVV.

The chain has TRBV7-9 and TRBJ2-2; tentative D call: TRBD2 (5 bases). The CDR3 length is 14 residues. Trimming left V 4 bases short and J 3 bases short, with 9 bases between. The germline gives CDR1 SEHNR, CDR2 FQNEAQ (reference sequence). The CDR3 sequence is CASSSWTDTGELFF. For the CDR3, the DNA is TGTGCCAGCAGCTCTTGGACTGACACCGGGGAGCTGTTTTTT.

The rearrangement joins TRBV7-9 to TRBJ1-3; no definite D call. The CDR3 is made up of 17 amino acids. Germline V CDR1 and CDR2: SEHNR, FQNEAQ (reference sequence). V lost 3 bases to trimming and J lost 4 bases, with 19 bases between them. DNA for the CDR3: TGTGCCAGCAGCTTTGGAATGGACCTAAGGCGCGGAAACACCATATATTTT. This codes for CASSFGMDLRRGNTIYF.

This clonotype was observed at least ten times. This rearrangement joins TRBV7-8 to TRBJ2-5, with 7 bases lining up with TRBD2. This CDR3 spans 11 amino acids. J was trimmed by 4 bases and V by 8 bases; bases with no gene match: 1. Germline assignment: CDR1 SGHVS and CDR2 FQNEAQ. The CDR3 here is CASGGGETQYF. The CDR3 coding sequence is TGTGCCAGCGGGGGGGGAGAGACCCAGTACTTC.

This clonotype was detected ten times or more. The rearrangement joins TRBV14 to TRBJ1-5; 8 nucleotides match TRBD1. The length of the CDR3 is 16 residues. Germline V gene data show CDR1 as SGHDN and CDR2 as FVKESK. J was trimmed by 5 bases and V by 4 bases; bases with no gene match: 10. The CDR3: CASSPTGGSWDQPQHF. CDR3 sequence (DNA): TGTGCCAGCAGCCCTACAGGGGGGTCGTGGGATCAGCCCCAGCATTTT.

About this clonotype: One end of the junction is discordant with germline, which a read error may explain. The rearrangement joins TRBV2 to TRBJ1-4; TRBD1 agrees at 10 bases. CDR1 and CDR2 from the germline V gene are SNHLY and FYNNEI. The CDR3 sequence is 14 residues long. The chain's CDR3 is CDSRRPGQGEKLFF. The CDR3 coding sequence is TGTGACAGCAGGCGACCGGGACAGGGGGAAAAACTGTTTTTT.

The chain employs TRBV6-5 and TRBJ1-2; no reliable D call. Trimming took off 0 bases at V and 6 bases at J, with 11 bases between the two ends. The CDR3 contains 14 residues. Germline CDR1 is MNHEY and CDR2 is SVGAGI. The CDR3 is CASSYSSWADGYTF. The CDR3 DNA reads TGTGCCAGCAGTTACTCGAGTTGGGCGGATGGCTACACCTTC.